The present TCR beta chain was sequenced within a study of blood T cell repertoires in COVID-19 (dated by TCRdb to about 2020). Describing the broader study: Samples covering the acute and convalescent phases of COVID-19 were provided by collaborators in the United States, Italy and Spain. The repertoires were released in a freely available public database meant as a resource for research on the immune response to SARS-CoV-2. Samples were obtained from the ongoing ImmuneRACE study (first 160 participants) and from 1,254 subjects provided by 6 global collaborators. The prospective study material was composed of cDNA or gDNA derived from T cells, B-cell-depleted T cells, or PBMCs. HLA class I and class II types, where available, came from metadata supplied by the sample provider rather than from assay-based typing. A de-identified subject ID, COVID-19 status, age in years and sex were almost always included in the sample metadata. Subjects who had been exposed to COVID-19, were actively infected with it, or had recovered from it provided the deeply sampled blood TCRbeta repertoires that made up the dataset. On the study overall, not on this receptor specifically: Clinical and demographic metadata were provided uncurated, with the amount varying by source and participant.

A single count supports this clone. Its antigen is unknown. Base qualities are not at hand, and no much larger clone is one base apart. TCRbeta CDR3 regions were amplified from genomic DNA by means of the immunoSEQ Assay, a bias-controlled multiplex PCR. The published analysis was carried out like this. Nucleated cell counts per sample were estimated from amplification of reference gene primers within the assay. Sequence reads were collapsed and filtered to measure the absolute abundance of every unique TCRbeta CDR3 rearrangement. For each sample, productive Simpson clonality was calculated as the square root of Simpson's diversity index over productive rearrangements. As stored in TCRdb, this immuneACCESS dataset retains in-frame rearrangements with V and J assigned. A fraction of the clones does not appear; measured against another copy, unresolved V genes explain less than half of the discrepancy, and the remainder lacks a known reason. V and J calls and clone size are copied from that table; D and trimming were computed from the DNA. For this sample the table gives 75,000 to 100,000 clones, of which roughly 87% were detected only once. The ten largest clones represent 6% to 8% of the sample.

Collaborating institutions collected whole blood in K2EDTA tubes following their own protocols. For TCRbeta analysis, collaborator samples were shipped as frozen whole blood, as isolated PBMCs, or as DNA extracted from either sample type. The receptor was derived from a man aged 70 or older with acute or convalescent COVID-19. Specimen: peripheral blood.

The CDR3 protein is CASSLAGTNTGELFF. The nucleotides read TGCGCCAGCAGCTTGGCAGGAACGAACACCGGGGAGCTGTTTTTT. The chain joins TRBV5-1 to TRBJ2-2; the D gene is not confidently resolved. The CDR3 starts with the cysteine, ends with the phenylalanine, and has 15 residues. Only the CDR3 portion is preserved as DNA: 45 bases, with reading frame beginning at the first base. Cut back by 0 bases and 0 bases, the V and J ends lie 6 bases apart. From a lookup of the germline V gene, CDR1 and CDR2 are SGHRS and YFSETQ.